These 31 T cell receptor beta chains share one sample of origin, sequenced in a study of patients and donors after allogeneic stem cell transplantation (dated by TCRdb to about 2020). Library preparation employed RT-PCR. The listed sequencing device is NextSeq 550. In TCRdb, the public reads were trimmed at Q25 with fastp and aligned with MiXCR, with productive beta chains retained. Rows matching on CDR3 protein sequence are summarized as one entry with the most common DNA and genes. The sample table shows 190,000 or so distinct CDR3 sequences, and 38% are seen once. Roughly 10% of the sample comes from the top ten. Sequences were obtained from blood, either unsorted or a sorted T cell fraction (not recorded which). The receptors were sampled from a human donor who was either an allogeneic HSCT recipient or a stem cell or donor lymphocyte infusion donor (not recorded which). It is not recorded whose cells these are; they may come from a transplant donor.

The chain couples TRBV15 to TRBJ1-2; D uncertain. There are 15 residues in the CDR3. CDR1 and CDR2 from the germline V gene are LNHNV and YYDKDF (reference sequence). Trimming stripped 0 bases from V and 2 bases from J, with 10 bases between. Written as DNA, the CDR3 is TGTGCCACCAGCAGAGATATTGGGCAGAACTATGGCTACACCTTC. It is translated as CATSRDIGQNYGYTF.

This clonotype was observed a handful of times. V usage is TRBV5-8 and J usage is TRBJ1-2; D gene ambiguous. The CDR3 extends over 13 amino acids. In germline, CDR1 is SGHTS, CDR2 YDEGEE. V lost 2 bases and J lost 12, with 17 bases in between. The CDR3 reads CASSLGLKWLHTF. The CDR3 DNA sequence: TGTGCCAGCAGCTTAGGATTAAAGTGGTTGCACACCTTC.

The chain uses TRBV7-2 and TRBJ2-3; D gene unclear. Per germline, CDR1 SGHTA and CDR2 FQGNSA. Trimming took 5 bases from V and 4 from J, leaving 10 bases between them. This CDR3 is 13 amino acids long. The CDR3: CASSLLLADTQYF. The CDR3 nucleotides are TGTGCCAGCAGCCTCCTGTTGGCAGATACGCAGTATTTT.

The chain employs TRBV9 and TRBJ2-5; either TRBD1 or TRBD2 may fit D (5 bases each). CDR1 SGDLS and CDR2 YYNGEE come from the germline V gene. The CDR3 is 14 amino acids. V was pared by 2 bases and J by 5 bases, with 13 bases between. The CDR3 loop reads CASSVAGTQETQYF. CDR3 nucleotide sequence: TGTGCCAGCAGCGTGGCAGGGACCCAGGAGACCCAGTACTTC.

The rearrangement links TRBV4-3 to TRBJ2-7, with TRBD1 matching 7 bases. V was pared by 2 bases and J by 2 bases, with 6 bases of the junction left unmatched. The germline V gene has CDR1 LGHNA and CDR2 YSLEER. The CDR3 spans 15 residues. CDR3 residues: CASSQLRTGAYEQYF. The CDR3 region has the DNA TGCGCCAGCAGCCAATTGCGGACAGGCGCCTACGAGCAGTACTTC.

In this sample, this clonotype turned up many times. This chain uses TRBV2 with TRBJ1-4; D is undetermined. Trimming removed 6 bases from V and 4 bases from J, with 12 bases in between. CDR1 is SNHLY and CDR2 is FYNNEI in the germline V gene. This CDR3 has 14 amino acids. CDR3 sequence reads: CASSYGPNNEKLFF. CDR3 nucleotides: TGTGCCAGCAGCTACGGACCGAATAATGAAAAACTGTTTTTT.

This sequence joins TRBV7-2 and TRBJ2-1; 9 bases are shared with TRBD2. Germline trimming cut 3 bases from V and 2 bases from J; bases unmatched to any gene: 2. Germline CDR1 is SGHTA and CDR2 is FQGNSA. The CDR3 totals 15 residues. The CDR3 is CASSFLAGAYNEQFF. The CDR3 DNA reads TGTGCCAGCAGCTTCTTAGCGGGGGCCTACAATGAGCAGTTCTTC.

This chain joins TRBV29-1 and TRBJ1-1, with 12 bases matching TRBD1. In germline, CDR1 is SQVTM, CDR2 ANQGSEA. J was trimmed by 5 bases and V by 2 bases; bases with no gene match: 6. The CDR3 has 15 residues. The CDR3 DNA sequence: TGCAGCGTTGAACCGGGACAGGGGGCTCGGACTGAAGCTTTCTTT. Its translation: CSVEPGQGARTEAFF.

The chain recombines TRBV7-8 with TRBJ1-6; D unclear. CDR3 size: 16 residues. From germline, CDR1 is SGHVS and CDR2 FQNEAQ. The V end was cut by 0 bases, the J end by 3 bases, with 9 bases between. The chain's CDR3 is CASSLARVYYNSPLHF. The CDR3 DNA reads TGTGCCAGCAGCTTAGCCCGTGTTTACTATAATTCACCCCTCCACTTT.

This chain uses TRBV4-2 with TRBJ1-6; D remains unclear. CDR3 length: 15 amino acids. Germline-derived CDR1 and CDR2 are LGHNA and YNFKEQ. Trimming pared 0 bases from V and 7 bases from J, leaving 10 bases between. The CDR3 nucleotides read TGTGCCAGCAGCCAAGAGGGAAGGGAGAATTCACCCCTCCACTTT. Its protein is CASSQEGRENSPLHF.

V usage is TRBV29-1 and J usage is TRBJ2-7; tentatively, D is TRBD2 (5 bases). V lost 5 bases and J 6 bases, leaving 14 bases between the germline ends. Per germline, CDR1 SQVTM and CDR2 ANQGSEA. The CDR3 contains 12 residues. CDR3 sequence (DNA): TGCAGCGTTAGATCCGGGATTAGCGAGCAGTACTTC. Protein sequence: CSVRSGISEQYF.

J is TRBJ1-2 and V is TRBV3-1, with TRBD1 identical over 8 bases. The V gene's germline CDR1 is LGHDT and CDR2 YNNKEL (reference sequence). This CDR3 spans 16 amino acids. J was trimmed by 1 base and V by 1 base; bases with no gene match: 5. CDR3 sequence: CASSQVIQGGNYGYTF. For the CDR3, the DNA is TGTGCCAGCAGCCAAGTAATACAGGGGGGTAACTATGGCTACACCTTC.

V is TRBV27 and J is TRBJ2-7; no definite D call. CDR1 and CDR2 from the germline V gene are MNHEY and SMNVEV (reference sequence). V was clipped by 10 bases and J by 1 base, with 20 bases between them. This CDR3 has 15 residues. As DNA, the CDR3 is TGTGCCACCCAAGCGAGGATGGCCCTGTCCTACGAGCAGTACTTC. Its protein is CATQARMALSYEQYF.

The V gene is TRBV5-5, the J gene TRBJ1-3; D unclear. The CDR3 totals 15 residues. Germline-derived CDR1 and CDR2 are SGHKS and YYEKEE (reference sequence). With 4 bases removed from V and 0 bases from J, the gap between germline ends came to 11 bases. The CDR3 DNA sequence: TGTGCCAGCAGCATTGGACCGTTCTCTGGAAACACCATATATTTT. Translated: CASSIGPFSGNTIYF.

The rearrangement links TRBV6-1 to TRBJ2-7; the D gene could be TRBD1 or TRBD2 (5 bases each). Trimming shortened V by 6 bases and J by 2 bases, and 17 bases separated the two germline ends. The CDR3 is 15 residues long. Germline V gene data show CDR1 as MNHNS and CDR2 as SASEGT. The CDR3 bases are TGTGCCAGCAGGCCGGGGACCTTAAACACCTACGAGCAGTACTTC. Translating gives CASRPGTLNTYEQYF.

The chain carries TRBV3-1 and TRBJ2-1; D ambiguous. In germline, CDR1 is LGHDT, CDR2 YNNKEL (reference sequence). V was cut by 0 bases and J by 4 bases, with 7 bases left in between. The CDR3 totals 14 residues. CDR3 region: CASSQDPVYNEQFF. The DNA for the CDR3 is TGTGCCAGCAGCCAAGATCCAGTTTACAATGAGCAGTTCTTC.

This chain joins TRBV4-1 and TRBJ1-6; D call uncertain. Germline V gives CDR1 MGHRA, CDR2 YSYEKL. The length of the CDR3 is 15 residues. With 1 base removed from V and 5 bases from J, the gap between germline ends came to 9 bases. CDR3 in DNA: TGCGCCAGCAGCCAAGGTATCTGGGATAATTCACCCCTCCACTTT. Protein product: CASSQGIWDNSPLHF.

This chain uses TRBV4-1 with TRBJ2-5, with 8 bases that match TRBD1. V was clipped by 1 base and J by 6 bases; unmatched bases: 10. CDR1 and CDR2 from the germline V gene are MGHRA and YSYEKL. The CDR3 covers 16 residues. The CDR3 DNA is TGCGCCAGCAGCCAAGCCCACCCCGGACAGGGCAAGACCCAGTACTTC. Protein sequence: CASSQAHPGQGKTQYF.

V gene TRBV19 combines with J gene TRBJ1-2; 7 bases align to TRBD1. After removal of 5 bases from V and 4 bases from J, the junction contained 4 bases not matched to a gene. The CDR3 runs 13 residues. Germline lookup yields CDR1 LNHDA and CDR2 SQIVND (reference sequence). Written as DNA, the CDR3 is TGTGCCAGTAGTCTGGGACAGATCTATGGCTACACCTTC. This gives the protein CASSLGQIYGYTF.

The rearrangement joins TRBV29-1 to TRBJ1-1; D gene ambiguous. In germline, CDR1 is SQVTM, CDR2 ANQGSEA. V lost 7 bases and J 2 bases, leaving 14 bases between the germline ends. There are 13 residues in the CDR3. The CDR3: CSAGRQTNTEAFF. The CDR3, as DNA: TGCAGCGCCGGGCGGCAAACTAACACTGAAGCTTTCTTT.

The V and J genes are TRBV7-7 and TRBJ2-1; D is unclear. The CDR3 consists of 13 residues. With 0 bases removed from V and 5 bases from J, the gap between germline ends came to 5 bases. Per the germline V gene, CDR1 is SSHAT and CDR2 is FNYEAQ (reference sequence). The CDR3 nucleotides read TGTGCCAGCAGCTTAGCGGGGAACAATGAGCAGTTCTTC. Translation: CASSLAGNNEQFF.

J is TRBJ2-1 and V is TRBV20-1; 12 bases line up with TRBD2. The CDR3 runs 15 residues. Germline V lookup: CDR1 DFQATT, CDR2 SNEGSKA (reference sequence). V trimming: 5 bases; J trimming: 4 bases; junction bases outside the gene matches: 6. The chain's CDR3 is CSADTSGGIYNEQFF. CDR3 nucleotide sequence: TGCAGTGCTGACACTAGCGGGGGGATTTACAATGAGCAGTTCTTC.

The genes are TRBV15 and TRBJ1-3, with D possibly matching TRBD1 (5 bases). V lost 3 bases and J lost 4, with 19 bases in between. The CDR3 extends over 17 amino acids. Germline assignment: CDR1 LNHNV and CDR2 YYDKDF (reference sequence). The DNA of the CDR3 is TGTGCCACCAGCAGCCCTGGGGGGGTAGCTCAAGGAAACACCATATATTTT. It specifies CATSSPGGVAQGNTIYF.

The chain joins TRBV10-2 to TRBJ1-2; D gene ambiguous. The CDR3 loop spans 13 amino acids. The V gene lost 5 bases and the J gene lost 6 bases, with 13 bases spanning the gap. Germline V gives CDR1 WSHSY, CDR2 SAAADI. The DNA for the CDR3 is TGCGCCAGCAGTTTCCCTGAGAGGCATGGCTACACCTTC. Translating gives CASSFPERHGYTF.

CDR3: CASSLPGRGNIQYF. CDR3 nucleotide sequence: TGTGCCAGCAGCTTACCAGGACGAGGGAACATTCAGTACTTC. The chain recombines TRBV7-2 with TRBJ2-4, with D perhaps matching TRBD2 (5 bases). Germline V gene sequence: CDR1 SGHTA, CDR2 FQGNSA. The CDR3 has 14 residues. V shed 2 bases and J shed 7 bases, with 12 bases lying between them.

The V call is TRBV4-2, the J call TRBJ2-7; the D gene is possibly TRBD2 (6 bases). Trimming left V 3 bases short and J 1 base short, with 10 bases between. Germline V gene sequence: CDR1 LGHNA, CDR2 YNFKEQ. CDR3 length: 14 amino acids. The CDR3 region is CASSQLGTSYEQYF. The CDR3 region has the DNA TGTGCCAGCAGCCAGTTAGGGACTTCCTACGAGCAGTACTTC.

This clonotype was counted between two and nine times. CDR3: CASSSRDRDSPLHF. The CDR3 DNA is TGTGCCAGCAGCTCTCGGGACAGGGATTCACCCCTCCACTTT. J is TRBJ1-6 and V is TRBV9; 9 bases are shared with TRBD1. CDR3 length: 14 residues. V shed 4 bases, J shed 8 bases, and the junction held 4 bases outside the gene matches. Germline lookup yields CDR1 SGDLS and CDR2 YYNGEE.

This clonotype was seen a few times. The CDR3 DNA sequence: TGCAGCGTGGGATGGGACCCCTTCGGAAAACTGTTTTTT. Protein: CSVGWDPFGKLFF. The chain recombines TRBV29-1 with TRBJ1-4, with D possibly being TRBD1 (5 bases). V gave up 6 bases and J gave up 10 bases, with 18 bases separating them. CDR1 SQVTM and CDR2 ANQGSEA come from the germline V gene. This CDR3 is 13 amino acids long.

V is TRBV12-3 or TRBV12-4 and J is TRBJ2-4, with TRBD1 as a possible D gene (5 bases). The CDR3 spans 19 residues. The V gene lost 3 bases and the J gene lost 1 base, with 22 bases spanning the gap. The CDR3 coding sequence is TGTGCCAGCAGTTTCTTGACAGATTTGATTCGTCTCGCCAAAAACATTCAGTACTTC. This gives the protein CASSFLTDLIRLAKNIQYF.

This chain uses TRBV7-3 with TRBJ2-3; D unclear. Germline-derived CDR1 and CDR2 are SGHTA and FQGTGA. The CDR3 runs to 14 residues. Trimming pared 8 bases from V and 1 base from J, leaving 13 bases between. CDR3 in DNA: TGTGCCAGCGCCCGAGGAGAGGGCACAGATACGCAGTATTTT. This translates into CASARGEGTDTQYF.

This sequence joins TRBV5-1 and TRBJ2-1; D is unresolved. CDR1 SGHRS and CDR2 YFSETQ come from the germline V gene. The V gene lost 0 bases and the J gene lost 9 bases, with 10 bases spanning the gap. CDR3 length: 13 residues. As DNA, the CDR3 is TGCGCCAGCAGCTTGGTTTTGATGGGTGAGCAGTTCTTC. Protein sequence: CASSLVLMGEQFF.